Sequencing of this T cell receptor beta chain was carried out in a study of CXCR3-negative and CXCR3-positive naive CD8 T cells. Preparation of TRB cDNA libraries relied on 5' RACE carrying UMI labels. TCRdb reprocessed the 5' RACE reads, with one entry per CDR3 protein and no DNA. This repertoire includes tens of thousands of distinct CDR3 sequences. Comments on this clonotype: Its antigen is unidentified.

General study findings and limits: TRB CDR3 properties indicated TCR strength, while surface CD5 was similar across naive subsets.

Germline CDR1 and CDR2: SGDLS and YYNGEE. The CDR3 spans 12 residues. This TCR came from a human donor in good health. Some clones in this sample may be carry-over from other donors' samples. Material for sequencing was naive CXCR3- CD8+ T cells from blood. Noted subset: CD45RO-CCR7+CD27+CD95- naive CD8+ T cells lacking CXCR3 (TNR3-). This sequence joins TRBV9 and TRBJ2-2. CDR3 sequence reads: CASSVRSGELFF.